The 31 T cell receptor beta chains presented below share a single source sample, sequenced in a study of T cell responses to AZD1222 COVID-19 vaccine. TCRdb's copy holds only in-frame clones and misses some; the assay was immunoSEQ multiplex PCR. The table lists 65,000 to 80,000 clones, about 90% of them singletons. This sample comprised peripheral blood, obtained on day 0 of MenACWY control vaccination. The receptors here all came from an adult in good health.

The chain joins TRBV28 to TRBJ2-1, with 14 bases aligning to TRBD2. Losses at the gene ends were 5 bases for V and 4 bases for J; bases not matched to a gene: 7. Germline loops: CDR1 MDHEN, CDR2 SYDVKM. CDR3 size: 17 residues. The CDR3 sequence is CASSKGLAGVGYNEQFF. The CDR3 DNA is TGTGCCAGCAGTAAGGGACTAGCGGGAGTGGGGTACAATGAGCAGTTCTTC. Full variable domain (rest looked up from reference TRBV28 and TRBJ2-1): DVKVTQSSRYLVKRTGEKVFLECVQDMDHENMFWYRQDPGLGLRLIYFSYDVKMKEKGDIPEGYSVSREKKERFSLILESASTNQTSMYLCASSKGLAGVGYNEQFFGPGTRLTVL.

This clone showed up just a few times. The chain is built from TRBV6-5 and TRBJ1-2; TRBD1 aligns across 8 bases. Germline V lookup: CDR1 MNHEY, CDR2 SVGAGI. V was pared by 6 bases and J by 5 bases, with 5 bases of the junction left unmatched. CDR3 length: 13 residues. CDR3 loop: CASSQGQGYGYTF. CDR3 coding DNA: TGTGCCAGCAGCCAAGGACAGGGATATGGCTACACCTTC.

The chain links TRBV6-6 to TRBJ2-3, with D perhaps TRBD1 (7 bases). The V end was cut by 5 bases, the J end by 6 bases, with 21 bases between. This CDR3 has 16 residues. Germline V gives CDR1 MNHNY, CDR2 SVGAGI (reference sequence). CDR3 DNA: TGTGCCAGCAGTAAACAGCCAGGGGGACTTTCGGATACGCAGTATTTT. Protein: CASSKQPGGLSDTQYF.

V is TRBV30 and J is TRBJ2-2; D not certain. V lost 3 bases to trimming and J lost 3 bases, with 14 bases between them. Germline V lookup: CDR1 GTSNPN, CDR2 SVGIG (reference sequence). The CDR3 is 15 amino acids. CDR3 in amino acids: CAWRWGTGDTGELFF. CDR3 nucleotides: TGTGCCTGGAGGTGGGGTACTGGGGACACCGGGGAGCTGTTTTTT.

In regard to this clone: Other DNA variants within this sample encode the same CDR3. This chain uses TRBV12-3 or TRBV12-4 with TRBJ2-7; a possible D gene is TRBD2 (6 bases). Trimming cost V 3 bases and J 4 bases, with 7 bases left between them. This CDR3 is 12 amino acids long. In nucleotides, the CDR3 is TGTGCCAGCAGTTTGGAGGGATACGAGCAGTACTTC. It translates to CASSLEGYEQYF.

The rearrangement uses TRBV2 and TRBJ1-6; D might be TRBD1 (6 bases). The CDR3 is 15 amino acids. V was pared by 7 bases and J by 5 bases, with 15 bases between. CDR1 and CDR2 from the germline V gene are SNHLY and FYNNEI. The CDR3: CASIFQGTNNSPLHF. CDR3 in DNA: TGTGCCAGCATTTTTCAGGGGACGAATAATTCACCCCTCCACTTT.

The gene calls are TRBV5-4 and TRBJ1-4; 7 nucleotides line up with TRBD1. CDR3 length equals 16 residues. Germline lookup yields CDR1 SGHNT and CDR2 YYREEE (reference sequence). Unmatched junction bases numbered 9, after V lost 4 bases and J lost 3 bases. The CDR3 spells CASSPAGGTSNEKLFF. CDR3 sequence (DNA): TGTGCCAGCAGCCCCGCAGGGGGTACCTCTAATGAAAAACTGTTTTTT.

This sequence joins TRBV7-2 and TRBJ2-1; D may correspond to TRBD1 or TRBD2 (5 bases each). In germline, CDR1 is SGHTA, CDR2 FQGNSA. Trimming removed 1 base from V and 9 bases from J, with 10 bases in between. The CDR3 runs 13 residues. CDR3 nucleotide sequence: TGTGCCAGCAGCTTAGATTGGGGGACTGAGCAGTTCTTC. It encodes CASSLDWGTEQFF.

The CDR3 coding sequence is TGTGCCAGCAGCCGGACCCGGACGTATTCCTACGAGCAGTACTTC. This encodes CASSRTRTYSYEQYF. This chain uses TRBV11-1 with TRBJ2-7; D not certain. V lost 5 bases and J lost 1, with 15 bases in between. In germline, CDR1 is SGHAT, CDR2 FQDESV (reference sequence). This CDR3 contains 15 residues. Complete variable domain (other parts from reference TRBV11-1 and TRBJ2-7): EAEVAQSPRYKITEKSQAVAFWCDPISGHATLYWYRQILGQGPELLVQFQDESVVDDSQLPKDRFSAERLKGVDSTLKIQPAELGDSAMYLCASSRTRTYSYEQYFGPGTRLTVT.

The rearrangement joins TRBV3-1 (or the pseudogene TRBV3-2) to TRBJ2-1; 8 positions match TRBD2. V lost 0 bases to trimming and J lost 4 bases; unmatched junction nucleotides: 8. CDR1 and CDR2 (germline): LGHDT, YNNKEL (reference sequence). The CDR3 has 17 amino acids. The CDR3 DNA follows: TGTGCCAGCAGCCAAGACGGCGGGACTAGGGCTTACAATGAGCAGTTCTTC. Translating gives CASSQDGGTRAYNEQFF.

The rearrangement joins TRBV19 to TRBJ2-3; 12 bases fit TRBD2. Germline trimming cut 6 bases from V and 3 bases from J; bases unmatched to any gene: 4. Germline V gene sequence: CDR1 LNHDA, CDR2 SQIVND (reference sequence). The CDR3 runs 15 residues. The CDR3 bases are TGTGCCAGTAGAAGGACTAGCGGGATGACAGATACGCAGTATTTT. Translated: CASRRTSGMTDTQYF.

The chain couples TRBV9 to TRBJ1-2; D may be TRBD1 (5 bases). The ends were cut back, 0 bases at V and 8 bases at J, with 11 bases in the middle. The germline V gene encodes CDR1 SGDLS and CDR2 YYNGEE. CDR3 length: 13 amino acids. CDR3 sequence: CASSVGWGLGYTF. The CDR3 DNA reads TGTGCCAGCAGCGTAGGATGGGGCCTGGGCTACACCTTC.

This clone was counted only a few times. Other nucleotide sequences in the sample specify the same CDR3. CDR3 nucleotide sequence: TGTGCCAGCTCACCACCGGGGCAGGGGTTCTACGAGCAGTACTTC. Protein sequence: CASSPPGQGFYEQYF. This chain uses TRBV18 with TRBJ2-7, with TRBD1 as a possible D gene (6 bases). With 0 bases removed from V and 3 bases from J, the gap between germline ends came to 12 bases. The CDR3 is 15 residues long. Germline CDR1 KGHSH, CDR2 LQKENI.

The genes are TRBV28 and TRBJ1-1; maybe TRBD1 (5 bases). Germline CDR1 MDHEN, CDR2 SYDVKM. Trimming cost V 6 bases and J 6 bases, with 17 bases left between them. The CDR3 covers 14 residues. The CDR3 region has the DNA TGTGCCAGCAGGCCCCCAGGGACTTACGCTGAAGCTTTCTTT. It is translated as CASRPPGTYAEAFF.

This clone was seen only a few times. The J gene is TRBJ1-2, the V gene TRBV2, with TRBD1 matching 7 bases. Per the germline V gene, CDR1 is SNHLY and CDR2 is FYNNEI. J gave up 4 bases and V 7 bases, and 6 bases lay outside the gene matches. The CDR3 runs 13 residues. CDR3 DNA sequence: TGTGCCAGCACCCCGGACAGGACCTATGGCTACACCTTC. This gives the protein CASTPDRTYGYTF. Filled out from reference TRBV2 and TRBJ1-2, the complete variable domain reads EPEVTQTPSHQVTQMGQEVILRCVPISNHLYFYWYRQILGQKVEFLVSFYNNEISEKSEIFDDQFSVERPDGSNFTLKIRSTKLEDSAMYFCASTPDRTYGYTFGSGTRLTVV.

This chain connects TRBV28 to TRBJ2-1; TRBD1 matches at 8 bases. The CDR3 totals 16 residues. Trimming took 7 bases from V and 8 from J; bases not matched to a gene: 16. Germline CDR1 reads MDHEN; CDR2 reads SYDVKM. CDR3 sequence (DNA): TGTGCCAGCACCTCCCCCCCCAGGGGGCGTTTCCATGAGCAGTTCTTC. It is translated as CASTSPPRGRFHEQFF.

The chain uses TRBV29-1 and TRBJ2-1, with unresolved D. V was pared by 6 bases and J by 4 bases, with 13 bases between. The germline V gene has CDR1 SQVTM and CDR2 ANQGSEA. This CDR3 is 13 amino acids long. The CDR3 here is CSVAETEYNEQFF. The CDR3 DNA reads as TGCAGCGTCGCAGAGACTGAATACAATGAGCAGTTCTTC.

CDR3: CASSSSGQGPYEQYF. CDR3 bases: TGTGCCAGCAGCTCGTCGGGACAGGGCCCCTACGAGCAGTACTTC. The chain recombines TRBV5-4 with TRBJ2-7, with 9 bases matching TRBD1. Germline V lookup: CDR1 SGHNT, CDR2 YYREEE (reference sequence). The J segment lost 2 bases and the V segment lost 3 bases, leaving 6 bases of the junction unmatched. The CDR3 is made up of 15 amino acids.

This chain uses TRBV7-9 with TRBJ2-1, with 9 positions matching TRBD1. The CDR3 sequence is 15 residues long. Unmatched junction bases numbered 12, after V lost 6 bases and J lost 9 bases. Germline V gene sequence: CDR1 SEHNR, CDR2 FQNEAQ (reference sequence). The CDR3 DNA reads TGTGCCAGCAGTAAACAGGGGGCGCAGGGGCCTGAGCAGTTCTTC. Amino acid sequence: CASSKQGAQGPEQFF. Full variable domain (missing parts from reference TRBV7-9 and TRBJ2-1): DTGVSQNPRHKITKRGQNVTFRCDPISEHNRLYWYRQTLGQGPEFLTYFQNEAQLEKSRLLSDRFSAERPKGSFSTLEIQRTEQGDSAMYLCASSKQGAQGPEQFFGPGTRLTVL.

J is TRBJ1-5 and V is TRBV7-2, with a possible D match to TRBD1 (5 bases). Germline values: CDR1 SGHTA, CDR2 FQGNSA. The CDR3 contains 13 residues. V lost 3 bases and J lost 8, with 11 bases in between. DNA for the CDR3: TGTGCCAGCAGCTTGAACGGGGGTGAGCCCCAGCATTTT. Protein sequence: CASSLNGGEPQHF. Combining the CDR3 with reference TRBV7-2 and TRBJ1-5 gives the whole variable domain GAGVSQSPSNKVTEKGKDVELRCDPISGHTALYWYRQSLGQGLEFLIYFQGNSAPDKSGLPSDRFSAERTGGSVSTLTIQRTQQEDSAVYLCASSLNGGEPQHFGDGTRLSIL.

The chain combines TRBV6-4 with TRBJ1-1, with TRBD1 as a possible D gene (5 bases). The germline V and J ends were trimmed by 4 bases and 4 bases, with 10 bases remaining between them. Germline assignment: CDR1 MRHNA and CDR2 SNTAGT. The CDR3 has 13 amino acids. The DNA of the CDR3 is TGTGCCAGCAGTGCCTCAGGGAGCACTGAAGCTTTCTTT. Translated: CASSASGSTEAFF.

This clone has just one count. The rearrangement links TRBV7-9 to TRBJ2-5; perhaps TRBD1 as D (6 bases). Germline CDR1 is SEHNR and CDR2 is FQNEAQ (reference sequence). The V end lost 5 bases, the J end lost 3 bases, and 10 bases lay between the germline ends. This CDR3 is 13 amino acids long. The CDR3 DNA reads as TGTGCCAGCAGCCCCAAGGGGGAAGAGACCCAGTACTTC. Translating gives CASSPKGEETQYF.

The chain combines TRBV19 with TRBJ1-5, with a weak D call TRBD1 (6 bases). Germline CDR1 is LNHDA and CDR2 is SQIVND (reference sequence). V lost 3 bases and J 7 bases, leaving 13 bases between the germline ends. The CDR3 runs to 14 residues. CDR3 residues: CASSIPGARQPQHF. The CDR3 coding sequence is TGTGCCAGTAGTATCCCAGGGGCAAGGCAGCCCCAGCATTTT. Full variable domain (rest looked up from reference TRBV19 and TRBJ1-5): DGGITQSPKYLFRKEGQNVTLSCEQNLNHDAMYWYRQDPGQGLRLIYYSQIVNDFQKGDIAEGYSVSREKKESFPLTVTSAQKNPTAFYLCASSIPGARQPQHFGDGTRLSIL.

The V gene is TRBV30, the J gene TRBJ2-7; perhaps TRBD2 as D (5 bases). V lost 4 bases and J 2 bases, leaving 9 bases between the germline ends. The length of the CDR3 is 12 residues. Per germline, CDR1 GTSNPN and CDR2 SVGIG (reference sequence). The CDR3 region has the DNA TGTGCCTGGAATTCCGGGGCCTACGAGCAGTACTTC. Protein product: CAWNSGAYEQYF.

The chain uses TRBV19 and TRBJ2-7; D might be TRBD2 (5 bases). With 5 bases removed from V and 2 bases from J, the gap between germline ends came to 10 bases. The germline CDR1 and CDR2 sequences are LNHDA and SQIVND (reference sequence). The length of the CDR3 is 13 residues. The CDR3 spells CASSDGAAYEQYF. The DNA for the CDR3 is TGTGCCAGTAGTGACGGAGCGGCCTACGAGCAGTACTTC. Using reference TRBV19 and TRBJ2-7 for the parts outside the CDR3, the full variable domain is DGGITQSPKYLFRKEGQNVTLSCEQNLNHDAMYWYRQDPGQGLRLIYYSQIVNDFQKGDIAEGYSVSREKKESFPLTVTSAQKNPTAFYLCASSDGAAYEQYFGPGTRLTVT.

The chain has TRBV28 and TRBJ1-3; D is perhaps TRBD1 (5 bases). Germline loops: CDR1 MDHEN, CDR2 SYDVKM. This CDR3 spans 14 amino acids. Trimming left V 9 bases short and J 0 bases short, with 12 bases between. In nucleotides, the CDR3 is TGTGCCAGTGGTGTGGGGACCTCTGGAAACACCATATATTTT. Protein product: CASGVGTSGNTIYF.

V gene TRBV9 combines with J gene TRBJ2-2; D is undetermined. This CDR3 is built from 15 residues. The V end was cut by 5 bases, the J end by 1 base, with 12 bases between. From germline, CDR1 is SGDLS and CDR2 YYNGEE. The DNA for the CDR3 is TGTGCCAGCAGTGAGACAACAGTGAACACCGGGGAGCTGTTTTTT. As protein: CASSETTVNTGELFF.

J is TRBJ2-6 and V is TRBV3-1 (or the pseudogene TRBV3-2), with D hard to call. Trimming cost V 4 bases and J 0 bases, with 10 bases left between them. The CDR3 contains 16 residues. Germline CDR1 reads LGHDT; CDR2 reads YNNKEL (reference sequence). This CDR3 reads CASSLSAVSGANVLTF. CDR3 coding DNA: TGTGCCAGCAGCCTCTCCGCGGTCTCTGGGGCCAACGTCCTGACTTTC.

The rearrangement joins TRBV10-3 to TRBJ2-7; 8 bases are a match to TRBD1. V lost 5 bases to trimming and J lost 3 bases; unmatched junction nucleotides: 3. Germline lookup yields CDR1 ENHRY and CDR2 SYGVKD. CDR3 length equals 13 residues. Here the CDR3 reads CAISSGTGYEQYF. The CDR3 coding sequence is TGTGCCATCAGTTCCGGGACAGGCTACGAGCAGTACTTC.

The chain has TRBV19 and TRBJ1-4, with D unclear. The CDR3 is made up of 13 amino acids. Germline V gene data show CDR1 as LNHDA and CDR2 as SQIVND (reference sequence). This CDR3 is CAAGSATNEKLFF. CDR3 in DNA: TGTGCGGCGGGATCTGCAACTAATGAAAAACTGTTTTTT.

This sequence joins TRBV19 and TRBJ1-3; 7 nucleotides match TRBD1. The CDR3 totals 16 residues. Unmatched junction bases numbered 6, after V lost 0 bases and J lost 4 bases. Germline loops: CDR1 LNHDA, CDR2 SQIVND (reference sequence). The CDR3 DNA is TGTGCCAGTAGTATAGATCAGACAGGGTACGGAAACACCATATATTTT. Its translation: CASSIDQTGYGNTIYF.